These 26 T cell receptor beta chains were sequenced from one sample in a study of cytomegalovirus exposure and HLA in healthy donors. Measured with immunoSEQ multiplex PCR; TCRdb has only the in-frame clones, and not every one. Of about 82,000 clones in the sample, 90% to 95% are singletons; the top ten hold roughly 0.65%. The source material was PBMCs. The receptors stem from a man younger than 30 in good health and CMV-seronegative.

The V and J genes are TRBV5-6 and TRBJ1-1; 7 bases are shared with TRBD1. Per the germline V gene, CDR1 is SGHDT and CDR2 is YYEEEE. The J segment lost 3 bases and the V segment lost 5 bases, leaving 10 bases of the junction unmatched. The CDR3 loop spans 15 amino acids. The CDR3 loop reads CASSSLGGLDTEAFF. In DNA form, the CDR3 reads TGTGCCAGCAGTAGCCTAGGGGGCTTGGACACTGAAGCTTTCTTT.

The rearrangement links TRBV7-9 to TRBJ2-7, with 10 bases fitting TRBD1. Losses at the gene ends were 5 bases for V and 3 bases for J; bases not matched to a gene: 4. Germline V gene sequence: CDR1 SEHNR, CDR2 FQNEAQ (reference sequence). The CDR3 has 14 amino acids. CDR3 DNA: TGTGCCAGCAGCACCGGGACAGGGGACTACGAGCAGTACTTC. It specifies CASSTGTGDYEQYF. The entire variable domain, with the rest obtained from reference TRBV7-9 and TRBJ2-7, is as follows: DTGVSQNPRHKITKRGQNVTFRCDPISEHNRLYWYRQTLGQGPEFLTYFQNEAQLEKSRLLSDRFSAERPKGSFSTLEIQRTEQGDSAMYLCASSTGTGDYEQYFGPGTRLTVT.

The V call is TRBV2, the J call TRBJ2-5; D perhaps matches TRBD2 (6 bases). In germline, CDR1 is SNHLY, CDR2 FYNNEI. CDR3 length: 11 residues. V shed 6 bases and J shed 4 bases, with 6 bases lying between them. As DNA, the CDR3 is TGTGCCAGCAGGGAGGGAGAGACCCAGTACTTC. This gives the protein CASREGETQYF.

This chain uses TRBV25-1 with TRBJ1-5; maybe TRBD1 (5 bases). Germline CDR1 and CDR2: MGHDK and SYGVNS. The CDR3 covers 13 residues. Trimming removed 3 bases from V and 4 bases from J, with 7 bases in between. The CDR3 sequence: CASSESGNQPQHF. CDR3 coding DNA: TGTGCCAGCAGTGAGTCAGGGAATCAGCCCCAGCATTTT.

The chain combines TRBV27 with TRBJ2-1; 7 positions agree with TRBD1. V shed 7 bases, J shed 0 bases, and the junction held 9 bases outside the gene matches. From germline, CDR1 is MNHEY and CDR2 SMNVEV (reference sequence). The length of the CDR3 is 16 residues. The CDR3 region has the DNA TGTGCCAGCACTTCGGTGGGGACAGACTCCTACAATGAGCAGTTCTTC. Encoded protein: CASTSVGTDSYNEQFF.

CDR3 nucleotide sequence: TGTGCCAGTAGCAATATCCCGGTGGAGATATCTCCCCAAGAGACCCAGTACTTC. Translating gives CASSNIPVEISPQETQYF. The chain carries TRBV19 and TRBJ2-5; D remains ambiguous. The CDR3 consists of 18 residues. CDR1 is LNHDA, CDR2 SQIVND, per germline (reference sequence). V lost 6 bases, J lost 1 base, and 24 bases lay in between.

The chain combines TRBV11-2 with TRBJ1-2; 8 bases fit TRBD1. The CDR3 runs 13 residues. Germline lookup yields CDR1 SGHAT and CDR2 FQNNGV. V dropped 6 bases and J dropped 4; count of bases not matched to a gene: 4. The CDR3 sequence is CASSPDRVYGYTF. The DNA for the CDR3 is TGTGCCAGCAGTCCGGACAGGGTCTATGGCTACACCTTC.

This rearrangement joins TRBV5-5 to TRBJ1-3, with D hard to call. This CDR3 has 16 residues. V was shortened by 4 bases and J by 2 bases, with 16 bases between the two germline ends. Looked up from germline, CDR1 is SGHKS and CDR2 is YYEKEE (reference sequence). The CDR3 nucleotides read TGTGCCAGCAGCGACTTTAGGAGGAGAACTGGAAACACCATATATTTT. It encodes CASSDFRRRTGNTIYF.

The J gene is TRBJ2-7, the V gene TRBV27; D perhaps matches TRBD1 (6 bases). The CDR3 loop spans 16 amino acids. CDR1 and CDR2 from the germline V gene are MNHEY and SMNVEV (reference sequence). With 4 bases removed from V and 0 bases from J, the gap between germline ends came to 16 bases. The CDR3, as DNA: TGTGCCAGCAGTTGGAACTACAGGGCCGGCTCCTACGAGCAGTACTTC. It codes for CASSWNYRAGSYEQYF.

V gene TRBV7-6 combines with J gene TRBJ2-1; 7 nucleotides agree with TRBD2. Germline trimming cut 4 bases from V and 7 bases from J; bases unmatched to any gene: 10. The CDR3 loop spans 15 amino acids. CDR1 is SGHVS and CDR2 is FNYEAQ in the germline V gene. The chain's CDR3 is CASSSGTIRLNEQFF. The CDR3 DNA reads TGTGCCAGCAGCTCCGGGACTATAAGATTGAATGAGCAGTTCTTC.

This chain joins TRBV7-9 and TRBJ2-3, with TRBD2 matching 7 bases. J gave up 4 bases and V 5 bases, and 21 bases lay outside the gene matches. From germline, CDR1 is SEHNR and CDR2 FQNEAQ (reference sequence). The CDR3 extends over 19 amino acids. CDR3 nucleotides: TGTGCCAGCAGCCCAAAAATCGGGCGAGTGGGGGGGTCGGCAGATACGCAGTATTTT. Translated, it gives CASSPKIGRVGGSADTQYF.

The chain combines TRBV6-5 with TRBJ1-2, with TRBD1 matching 7 bases. The CDR3 runs to 14 residues. V lost 6 bases, J lost 6 bases, and 10 bases stayed unmatched. Germline V CDR1 and CDR2: MNHEY, SVGAGI. For the CDR3, the DNA is TGTGCCAGCAGACATAGACAGGGAGAGAATGGCTACACCTTC. It is translated as CASRHRQGENGYTF.

A note on this clone: One end of the junction is discordant with germline, which a read error may explain. The rearrangement uses TRBV7-7 and TRBJ2-2; D may be TRBD2 (5 bases). The germline gives CDR1 SSHAT, CDR2 FNYEAQ (reference sequence). There are 14 residues in the CDR3. CDR3 amino acids: CASSFGENTGELFF. CDR3 DNA sequence: TGTGCTAGCAGCTTCGGGGAGAACACCGGGGAGCTGTTTTTT.

CDR3 DNA sequence: TGCGCCAGCAGACCCGCGGGGGCCTCCTACAATGAGCAGTTCTTC. This gives the protein CASRPAGASYNEQFF. V and J are TRBV4-1 and TRBJ2-1; weak D call: TRBD2 (7 bases). The CDR3 spans 15 residues. The V and J ends lost 6 bases and 0 bases respectively, with 12 bases between them. Per the germline V gene, CDR1 is MGHRA and CDR2 is YSYEKL.

V usage is TRBV10-3 and J usage is TRBJ2-1; 10 bases match TRBD1. Per germline, CDR1 ENHRY and CDR2 SYGVKD. After removal of 6 bases from V and 5 bases from J, the junction contained 4 bases not matched to a gene. The CDR3 has 14 residues. The CDR3 spells CAIRVGQGDNEQFF. The CDR3 nucleotides are TGTGCCATCAGGGTCGGACAGGGGGACAATGAGCAGTTCTTC.

The rearrangement uses TRBV6-6 and TRBJ2-7; TRBD1 is a possible D gene (5 bases). V was pared by 2 bases and J by 1 base, with 9 bases between. CDR1 and CDR2 from the germline V gene are MNHNY and SVGAGI (reference sequence). CDR3 length: 14 residues. CDR3 nucleotide sequence: TGTGCCAGCAGTTACGTTTCAGGGTCCTACGAGCAGTACTTC. Translated: CASSYVSGSYEQYF.

This sequence joins TRBV6-1 and TRBJ2-7; 8 bases match TRBD1. Losses at the gene ends were 3 bases for V and 2 bases for J; bases not matched to a gene: 6. Germline CDR1 is MNHNS and CDR2 is SASEGT. This CDR3 comprises 15 residues. DNA of the CDR3: TGTGCCAGCAGTGAGGATTCAGGGGGCGCCTACGAGCAGTACTTC. Encoded protein: CASSEDSGGAYEQYF.

The rearrangement links TRBV4-3 to TRBJ2-1; TRBD2 matches at 7 bases. The CDR3 is 15 amino acids. V was pared by 4 bases and J by 1 base, with 4 bases of the junction left unmatched. Germline assignment: CDR1 LGHNA and CDR2 YSLEER. CDR3 nucleotides: TGCGCCAGCAGCCCCCAGCGGGAATCCTACAATGAGCAGTTCTTC. Protein product: CASSPQRESYNEQFF.

This sequence joins TRBV19 and TRBJ1-5; D possibly corresponds to TRBD1 (5 bases). This CDR3 has 13 residues. Trimming took off 3 bases at V and 6 bases at J, with 9 bases between the two ends. Germline CDR1 is LNHDA and CDR2 is SQIVND (reference sequence). Here the CDR3 reads CASSIVGGQPQHF. The CDR3, as DNA: TGTGCCAGTAGTATCGTCGGGGGTCAGCCCCAGCATTTT.

V usage is TRBV11-3 and J usage is TRBJ2-3; D not certain. The length of the CDR3 is 15 residues. CDR1 SGHNT and CDR2 YENEEA come from the germline V gene. Trimming left V 2 bases short and J 1 base short, with 10 bases between. The CDR3 protein is CASSLSLSGTDTQYF. The CDR3 nucleotides read TGTGCCAGCAGCTTAAGCCTATCCGGCACAGATACGCAGTATTTT. The whole variable domain, remainder taken from reference TRBV11-3 and TRBJ2-3, is EAGVVQSPRYKIIEKKQPVAFWCNPISGHNTLYWYLQNLGQGPELLIRYENEEAVDDSQLPKDRFSAERLKGVDSTLKIQPAELGDSAVYLCASSLSLSGTDTQYFGPGTRLTVL.

CDR3 DNA sequence: TGTGCCAGCAGCCCGGGGATCGGGAACACCGGGGAGCTGTTTTTT. Translating it yields CASSPGIGNTGELFF. The chain recombines TRBV14 with TRBJ2-2; TRBD2 might be the D (5 bases). V lost 4 bases, J lost 1 base, and 10 bases lay in between. The germline gives CDR1 SGHDN, CDR2 FVKESK. The CDR3 has 15 amino acids.

This chain connects TRBV27 to TRBJ1-2; D is perhaps TRBD1 (5 bases). Trimming left V 3 bases short and J 9 bases short, with 17 bases between. The germline V gene has CDR1 MNHEY and CDR2 SMNVEV (reference sequence). This CDR3 has 14 residues. CDR3 in amino acids: CASSLVGRAMRYTF. The CDR3 DNA sequence: TGTGCCAGCAGTTTGGTAGGCAGGGCAATGCGCTACACCTTC.

The chain couples TRBV27 to TRBJ1-4, with D possibly being TRBD1 (6 bases). Germline V gives CDR1 MNHEY, CDR2 SMNVEV (reference sequence). This CDR3 is built from 12 residues. Trimming removed 5 bases at V and 5 bases at J, with 6 bases between. The CDR3 DNA is TGTGCCAGCAGTGACAGGAATGAAAAACTGTTTTTT. Its translation: CASSDRNEKLFF.

A single count supports this clone. V is TRBV6-1 and J is TRBJ1-2, with D maybe TRBD1 (6 bases). CDR3 length: 14 residues. CDR1 and CDR2 from the germline V gene are MNHNS and SASEGT. Trimming cost V 3 bases and J 3 bases, with 11 bases left between them. The chain's CDR3 is CASSEGDRHYGYTF. CDR3 nucleotides: TGTGCCAGCAGTGAGGGCGACAGGCACTATGGCTACACCTTC.

The chain combines TRBV4-2 with TRBJ1-6; D uncertain. The CDR3 totals 13 residues. Trimming shortened V by 1 base and J by 9 bases, and 7 bases separated the two germline ends. Germline V gene data show CDR1 as LGHNA and CDR2 as YNFKEQ. CDR3 loop: CASSQGFSSPLHF. Here the CDR3 DNA reads TGTGCCAGCAGCCAAGGTTTCAGTTCACCCCTCCACTTT.

The rearrangement links TRBV27 to TRBJ2-3; tentatively, D is TRBD2 (5 bases). Trimming removed 3 bases at V and 4 bases at J, with 20 bases between. The germline V gene has CDR1 MNHEY and CDR2 SMNVEV (reference sequence). CDR3 size: 17 residues. CDR3: CASSFLAGEISADTQYF. As DNA, the CDR3 is TGTGCCAGCAGTTTCTTGGCCGGGGAGATCAGCGCAGATACGCAGTATTTT.